In its sample, the clone carrying this T cell receptor (beta chain) was seen many times. Its antigen remains unidentified. This specimen comes from a study of T cell repertoires in cytomegalovirus infection. Overall study context: CMV epitopes in the study were HLA-C-restricted (recently identified) and HLA-B-restricted (well studied). Study-level points and caveats: There were carriers of CMV plus the relevant HLA, and cumulative public TCR beta family frequency identified them. Clonotypes of TCR beta that were HLA-C-restricted and CMV-specific dominated the ex vivo response.

TCRdb reanalysed the reads using MiXCR and keeps one entry per CDR3 protein. This sample has about 830,000 distinct CDR3 sequences, with less than 35% found just once. Sequenced here: cultured CD8+ T cells from PBMCs, sampled from culture after CMV antigen stimulation. The origin of this receptor is a human donor in good health (CMV status not recorded). Some clones in this sample may be carry-over from other donors' samples.

Written as DNA, the CDR3 is TGTGCCAGCAGCCCTAATAGCGGGGCCCCATACAATGAGCAGTTCTTC. It translates to CASSPNSGAPYNEQFF. The rearrangement uses TRBV7-8 and TRBJ2-1; TRBD2 matches at 8 bases. Looked up from germline, CDR1 is SGHVS and CDR2 is FQNEAQ. The V gene end was trimmed by 5 bases and the J gene end by 4 bases; junction bases not matched to a gene: 10. The CDR3 is made up of 16 amino acids.